This TCR beta chain was identified in a study of OX40 agonist ivuxolimab in advanced cancers. Study information: Dosing consisted of intravenous ivuxolimab at 0.01 to 10 mg/kg every 2 weeks. Males comprised 75% to 90% of the group, whose mean age was approximately 61 years (range 23 to 79).

Trimming removed 0 bases from V and 1 base from J, with 6 bases in between. The CDR3 totals 14 residues. Germline CDR1 reads SEHNR; CDR2 reads FQNEAQ (reference sequence). Study-level findings and limits: Researchers report that CD8+ T cells had, on average, more expanded clones than CD4+.

TCRdb's table, derived via immunoSEQ multiplex PCR, lists solely in-frame clones and lacks some. The sample yields 65,000 to 95,000 clones, 85% to 95% seen once. A word on this clone: Its antigen is not identified.

Patients had blood sampled at baseline and again on cycle 4 day 1 and cycle 7 day 1. This sample comprised CD4+ or CD8+ T cells sorted from blood, obtained in a trial of the OX40 agonist ivuxolimab. This rearrangement joins TRBV7-9 to TRBJ1-2; D remains unclear. This TCR was recovered from an adult with an advanced solid tumor such as melanoma, head and neck, liver or kidney cancer. CDR3 in amino acids: CASSLAPSNYGYTF. The CDR3 DNA follows: TGTGCCAGCAGCTTAGCCCCGAGTAACTATGGCTACACCTTC.